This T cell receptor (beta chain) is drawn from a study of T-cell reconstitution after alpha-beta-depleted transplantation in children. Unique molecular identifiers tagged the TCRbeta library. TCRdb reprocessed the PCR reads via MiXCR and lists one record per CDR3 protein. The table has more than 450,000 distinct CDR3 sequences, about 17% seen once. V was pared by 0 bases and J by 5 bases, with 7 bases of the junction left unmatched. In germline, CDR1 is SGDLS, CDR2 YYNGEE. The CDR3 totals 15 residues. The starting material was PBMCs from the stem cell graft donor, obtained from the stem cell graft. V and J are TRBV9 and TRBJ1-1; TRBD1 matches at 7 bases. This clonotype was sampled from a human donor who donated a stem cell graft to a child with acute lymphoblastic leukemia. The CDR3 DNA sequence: TGTGCCAGCAGCGTAGTGTTGGGCAGGGGGACTGAAGCTTTCTTT. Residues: CASSVVLGRGTEAFF.